The rows below give T cell receptor beta chains drawn from one sample of a study of CD8 T cells in Susac syndrome. One entry per CDR3 protein, called by TCRdb with MiXCR from the immunoSEQ multiplex PCR reads. This sample has more than 150,000 distinct CDR3 sequences, with around 95% found just once. The material sequenced was CD4+ T cells from PBMCs. All receptors derive from a human donor with Susac syndrome. Each CDR3 is given with its conserved first and last residue. D genes are given only for firm matches.

>TRBV5-1|TRBJ2-5|14|TRBD1
TGCGCCAGCAGCGGCGGACAGGGCCAAGAGACCCAGTACTTC
CASSGGQGQETQYF
>TRBV4-1|TRBJ2-7|18|-
TGCGCCAGCAGCCAAGACCCACTTGTATGGGGTCGCTCCTACGAGCAGTACTTC
CASSQDPLVWGRSYEQYF
>TRBV20-1|TRBJ1-2|14|TRBD1
TGCAGTGCGAAAACAGGGGTCGACGCATATGGCTACACCTTC
CSAKTGVDAYGYTF
>TRBV7-2|TRBJ2-5|14|-
TGTGCCAGCAGCTTAGGCACGGGCGGGGAGACCCAGTACTTC
CASSLGTGGETQYF
>TRBV2|TRBJ1-6|16|-
TGTGCCAGCACTGGCGGTACAGGGCAGGGATCTTCACCCCTCCACTTT
CASTGGTGQGSSPLHF
>TRBV11-2|TRBJ2-3|13|-
TGTGCCAGCAGCTCCGCCGGCACAGATACGCAGTATTTT
CASSSAGTDTQYF
>TRBV9|TRBJ1-1|13|-
TGTGCCAGCTCCCGGGGCCGGAACACTGAAGCTTTCTTT
CASSRGRNTEAFF
>TRBV7-3|TRBJ2-6|17|-
TGTGCCAGCAGCCCAACAGGACGCCGGTCTGGGGCCAACGTCCTGACTTTC
CASSPTGRRSGANVLTF
>TRBV5-1|TRBJ2-2|15|TRBD2
TGCGCCAGCAGCTTGGAGGGACTAGCAACCGGGGAGCTGTTTTTT
CASSLEGLATGELFF
>TRBV19|TRBJ1-5|13|-
TGTGCCAGTAGTGACAATCCCAATCAGCCCCAGCATTTT
CASSDNPNQPQHF
>TRBV28|TRBJ2-7|15|TRBD1
TGTGCCAGCAGCCCCGCAGGGGGCGCGGGCTTCCAGCAGTACTTC
CASSPAGGAGFQQYF
>TRBV10-3|TRBJ2-3|11|-
TGTGCCATCAGTGAAGGCTACCGGCAGTATTTT
CAISEGYRQYF
>TRBV15|TRBJ1-5|15|TRBD1
TGTGCCACCAGCACCCACAGGGGCGAGAATCAGCCCCAGCATTTT
CATSTHRGENQPQHF
>TRBV6-1|TRBJ1-6|15|TRBD1
TGTGCCAGCAGTGAACATACGACAGGGAATTCACCCCTCCACTTT
CASSEHTTGNSPLHF
>TRBV30|TRBJ1-2|12|-
TGTGCCTGGAGAGGAGGTGGGCATGGCTACACCTTC
CAWRGGGHGYTF
>TRBV4-2|TRBJ1-2|15|TRBD1
TGTGCCAGCAGCCAACCTGACAGGGGACCGGATGGCTACACCTTC
CASSQPDRGPDGYTF